In this sample, the clone carrying this T cell receptor (beta chain) turned up once. The data were produced by immunoSEQ multiplex PCR, yet TCRdb's version contains in-frame clones alone and is incomplete. The data show approximately 250,000 clones, about 87% seen once. The data were obtained in a study of blood T cell repertoires in COVID-19. The CDR3 runs to 15 residues. CDR1 and CDR2 from the germline V gene are MNHEY and SVGAGI. Between the trimmed V and J ends, which lost 7 bases and 2 bases, there was a span of 14 bases. The source material was PBMCs or T cells enriched from blood (not recorded which). The chain recombines TRBV6-5 with TRBJ2-2; the D gene is possibly TRBD2 (5 bases). The source is a woman aged 30 to 39 with acute COVID-19. This CDR3 reads CASIRRQKNTGELFF. CDR3 sequence (DNA): TGTGCCAGCATAAGGAGGCAAAAAAACACCGGGGAGCTGTTTTTT.